This TCR beta chain was recovered during a study of T-cell reconstitution after alpha-beta-depleted transplantation in children. Study-wide results and limits: TCRbeta diversity was high at day 60 in some patients (a result of surviving recipient T cells and thymic progenitors). Alpha-beta T cells present about two months after transplant were reported to originate from several hundred expanded graft clones.

V lost 7 bases, J lost 2 bases, and 18 bases lay in between. The CDR3 is 15 residues long. Germline CDR1 reads MDHEN; CDR2 reads SYDVKM. This clonotype has more than one count but fewer than ten. Its cognate antigen is unknown. Using unique molecular identifiers, the investigators prepared the TCRbeta library. A single record per CDR3 protein comes from TCRdb applying MiXCR to the PCR reads. The sample shows approximately 50,000 distinct CDR3 sequences, 40% to 60% of them seen only once. This clonotype was obtained from a boy under three years old with SCID, due to receive a stem cell transplant. Sequenced material: peripheral blood, taken before TCRalphabeta/CD19-depleted stem cell transplant. This chain joins TRBV28 and TRBJ2-7, with D unresolved. CDR3 nucleotide sequence: TGTGCCAGCACCCCCGGCGGACGGACCCCCTACGAGCAGTACTTC. Encoded protein: CASTPGGRTPYEQYF.